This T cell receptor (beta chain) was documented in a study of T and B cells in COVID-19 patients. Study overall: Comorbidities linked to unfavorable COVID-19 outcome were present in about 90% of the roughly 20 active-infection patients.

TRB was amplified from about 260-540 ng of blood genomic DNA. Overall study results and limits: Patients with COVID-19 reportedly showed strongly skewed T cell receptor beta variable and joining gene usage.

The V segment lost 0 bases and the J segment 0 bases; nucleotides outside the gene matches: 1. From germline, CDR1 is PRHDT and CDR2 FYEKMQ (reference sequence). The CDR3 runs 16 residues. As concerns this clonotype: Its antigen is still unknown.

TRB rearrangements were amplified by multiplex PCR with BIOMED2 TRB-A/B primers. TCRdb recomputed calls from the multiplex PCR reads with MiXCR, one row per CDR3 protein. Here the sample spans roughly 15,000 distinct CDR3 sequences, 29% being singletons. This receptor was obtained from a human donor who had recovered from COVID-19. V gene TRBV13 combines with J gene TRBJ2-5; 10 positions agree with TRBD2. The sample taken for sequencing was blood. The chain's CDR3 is CASSLGLAGDQETQYF. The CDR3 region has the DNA TGTGCCAGCAGCTTAGGCCTAGCGGGGGACCAAGAGACCCAGTACTTC.